This TCR beta chain was retrieved from a study of identical twins. This clonotype was counted at least ten times. With template switching, a universal primer site was added, and the cDNA carried unique molecular identifiers. TCRdb analysed the 5' RACE reads with MiXCR anew, one entry per CDR3 protein. Of around 290,000 distinct CDR3 sequences listed, roughly 10% are singletons. There are 12 residues in the CDR3. Trimming pared 4 bases from V and 6 bases from J, leaving 7 bases between. Germline CDR1 and CDR2: MNHEY and SMNVEV (reference sequence). These data were also reused for a study on yellow fever vaccine responses in identical twins.

The V and J genes are TRBV27 and TRBJ2-1; the D is unclear. The TCR was taken from a woman under 30 in good health. Source material: CD8+ T cells sorted from blood. CDR3: CASSSIGNEQFF. The CDR3 DNA reads TGTGCCAGCAGTTCTATTGGCAATGAGCAGTTCTTC.